A single sample is the source of the 8 T cell receptor beta chains below, sequenced in a study of persistence of HIV-infected CD4 T cells. This was the immunoSEQ version 4 assay in survey mode. Generated by immunoSEQ multiplex PCR, the TCRdb table keeps only in-frame clones and is missing some. The table has over 40,000 clones, about 84% seen once. Antigens for these TCRs are unknown. An overlapping HIV-1 Gag peptide pool stimulated these cells at roughly 0.97 ug/peptide/mL. Memory cells lacking CD40L and CD69 with high CD45RO were sorted. Sequencing was performed on CD4+ T cells sorted from PBMCs after approximately 19-hour stimulation, taken from a patient who received antiretroviral therapy. The source is an adult man with HIV who was CMV-seropositive.

The chain has TRBV4-2 and TRBJ2-5; D might be TRBD2 (5 bases). CDR1 LGHNA and CDR2 YNFKEQ come from the germline V gene. The CDR3 runs 16 residues. The V end was cut by 0 bases, the J end by 2 bases, with 13 bases between. The CDR3 loop reads CASSQDRGESQETQYF. The CDR3 DNA reads TGTGCCAGCAGCCAAGATCGGGGAGAATCGCAAGAGACCCAGTACTTC.

The CDR3, as DNA: TGTGCCAGCAGCTTAGGAATTAGCGGGGAAGAGACCCAGTACTTC. Translated, it gives CASSLGISGEETQYF. J is TRBJ2-5 and V is TRBV7-9; the match to TRBD2 covers 8 bases. With V trimmed by 1 base and J by 3 bases, 4 bases remained unmatched. CDR1 is SEHNR, CDR2 FQNEAQ, per germline (reference sequence). The CDR3 runs 15 residues.

The chain has TRBV3-1 (or the pseudogene TRBV3-2) and TRBJ2-1; 9 nucleotides agree with TRBD1. This CDR3 has 14 amino acids. V gave up 4 bases and J gave up 6 bases; unmatched junction bases: 4. Germline CDR1 LGHDT, CDR2 YNNKEL (reference sequence). The CDR3 sequence: CASSPYRGPNEQFF. CDR3 sequence (DNA): TGTGCCAGCAGCCCTTACAGGGGGCCCAATGAGCAGTTCTTC.

This clone was detected only once. The chain is built from TRBV11-2 and TRBJ2-1; 14 bases are shared with TRBD2. The J segment lost 12 bases and the V segment lost 4 bases, leaving 8 bases of the junction unmatched. Germline V lookup: CDR1 SGHAT, CDR2 FQNNGV. The CDR3 is 15 amino acids. CDR3 protein: CASSSGTSGSDRQFF. The CDR3 region has the DNA TGTGCCAGCAGCTCGGGGACTAGCGGGAGTGATCGGCAGTTCTTC.

This sequence joins TRBV20-1 and TRBJ2-1; no definite D call. The CDR3 is made up of 10 amino acids. Trimming removed 3 bases at V and 8 bases at J, with 5 bases between. CDR1 is DFQATT and CDR2 is SNEGSKA in the germline V gene (reference sequence). CDR3 sequence reads: CSASIDEQFF. The CDR3 region has the DNA TGCAGTGCTAGTATCGATGAGCAGTTCTTC.

This rearrangement joins TRBV4-3 to TRBJ2-2; weak D call: TRBD2 (6 bases). This CDR3 spans 15 amino acids. The V end was cut by 0 bases, the J end by 5 bases, with 10 bases between. Per germline, CDR1 LGHNA and CDR2 YSLEER. CDR3 in DNA: TGCGCCAGCAGCCAAGATAGGCGGGGTACCGGGGAGCTGTTTTTT. This codes for CASSQDRRGTGELFF.

V gene TRBV7-2 combines with J gene TRBJ2-3; unclear D gene. V dropped 4 bases and J dropped 0 bases, with 11 bases sitting between them. This CDR3 has 15 amino acids. The germline gives CDR1 SGHTA, CDR2 FQGNSA. The DNA for the CDR3 is TGTGCCAGCAGCTCCCACACCCGGAGCACAGATACGCAGTATTTT. Protein: CASSSHTRSTDTQYF.

The chain carries TRBV7-9 and TRBJ1-6; a weak D match, TRBD1 (5 bases). CDR1 is SEHNR and CDR2 is FQNEAQ in the germline V gene (reference sequence). V lost 6 bases, J lost 10 bases, and 10 bases lay in between. The CDR3 spans 12 residues. The CDR3 DNA sequence: TGTGCCAGCAGAGCAGGGTCCTCACCCCTCCACTTT. It is translated as CASRAGSSPLHF.